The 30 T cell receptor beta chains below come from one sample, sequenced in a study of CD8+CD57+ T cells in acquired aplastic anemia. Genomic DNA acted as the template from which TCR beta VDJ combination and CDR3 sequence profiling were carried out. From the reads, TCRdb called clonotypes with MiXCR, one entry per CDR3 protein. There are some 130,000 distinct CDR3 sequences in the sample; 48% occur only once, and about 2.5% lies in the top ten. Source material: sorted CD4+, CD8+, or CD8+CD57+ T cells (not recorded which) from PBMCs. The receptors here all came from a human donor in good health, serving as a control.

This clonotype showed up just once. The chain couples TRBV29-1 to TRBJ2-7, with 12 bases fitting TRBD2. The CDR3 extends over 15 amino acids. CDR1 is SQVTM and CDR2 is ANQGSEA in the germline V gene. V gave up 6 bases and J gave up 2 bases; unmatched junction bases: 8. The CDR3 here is CSVRGGLAGTYEQYF. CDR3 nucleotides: TGCAGCGTCCGTGGCGGACTAGCGGGAACCTACGAGCAGTACTTC.

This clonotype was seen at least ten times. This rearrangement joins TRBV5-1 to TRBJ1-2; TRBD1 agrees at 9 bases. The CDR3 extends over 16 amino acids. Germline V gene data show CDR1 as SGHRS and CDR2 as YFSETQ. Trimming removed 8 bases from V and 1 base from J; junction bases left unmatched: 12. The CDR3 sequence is CASQPADRGNNYGYTF. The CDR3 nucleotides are TGCGCCAGTCAGCCGGCCGACAGGGGGAATAACTATGGCTACACCTTC.

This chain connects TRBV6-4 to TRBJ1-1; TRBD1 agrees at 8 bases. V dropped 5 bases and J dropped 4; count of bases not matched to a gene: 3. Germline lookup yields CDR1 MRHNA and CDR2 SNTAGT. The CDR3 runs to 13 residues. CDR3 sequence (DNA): TGTGCCAGCAGTTATACAGGGGGCACTGAAGCTTTCTTT. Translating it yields CASSYTGGTEAFF.

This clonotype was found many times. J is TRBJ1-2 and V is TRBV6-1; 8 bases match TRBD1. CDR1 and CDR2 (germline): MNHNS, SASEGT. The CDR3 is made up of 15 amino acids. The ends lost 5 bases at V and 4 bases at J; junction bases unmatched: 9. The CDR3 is CASSRTGLPSYGYTF. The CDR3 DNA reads TGTGCCAGCAGTCGGACAGGGCTACCTTCCTATGGCTACACCTTC.

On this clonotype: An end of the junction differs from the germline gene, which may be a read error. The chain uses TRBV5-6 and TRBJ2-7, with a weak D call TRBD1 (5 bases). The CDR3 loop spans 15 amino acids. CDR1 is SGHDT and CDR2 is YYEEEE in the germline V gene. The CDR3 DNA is TGTGCCAGCAGCCAAGCAACGTGGGGCTCCTACGAGCAGCACTTC. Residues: CASSQATWGSYEQHF.

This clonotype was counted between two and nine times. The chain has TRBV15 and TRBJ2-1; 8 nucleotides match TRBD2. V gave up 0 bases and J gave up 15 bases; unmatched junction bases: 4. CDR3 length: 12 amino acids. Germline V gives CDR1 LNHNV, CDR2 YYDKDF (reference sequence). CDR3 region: CATSRDSGVMFF. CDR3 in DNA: TGTGCCACCAGCAGAGATAGCGGGGTCATGTTCTTC. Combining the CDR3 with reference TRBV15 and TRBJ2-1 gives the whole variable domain DAMVIQNPRYQVTQFGKPVTLSCSQTLNHNVMYWYQQKSSQAPKLLFHYYDKDFNNEADTPDNFQSRRPNTSFCFLDIRSPGLGDTAMYLCATSRDSGVMFFGPGTRLTVL.

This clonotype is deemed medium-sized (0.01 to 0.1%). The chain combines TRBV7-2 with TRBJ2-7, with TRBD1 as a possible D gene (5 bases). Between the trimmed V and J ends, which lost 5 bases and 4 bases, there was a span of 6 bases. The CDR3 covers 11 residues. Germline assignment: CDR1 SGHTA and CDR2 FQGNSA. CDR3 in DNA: TGTGCCAGCAGCGACAGATACGAGCAGTACTTC. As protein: CASSDRYEQYF.

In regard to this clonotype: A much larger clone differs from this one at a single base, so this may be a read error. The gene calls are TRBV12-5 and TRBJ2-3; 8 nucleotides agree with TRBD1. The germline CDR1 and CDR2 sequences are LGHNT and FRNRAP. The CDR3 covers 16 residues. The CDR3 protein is CASGSDRVRSTDMQYF. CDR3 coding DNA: TGTGCTAGTGGATCGGACAGGGTAAGAAGCACAGATATGCAGTATTTT.

CDR3 loop: CASSAGAIYGYTF. The DNA of the CDR3 is TGTGCCAGCAGTGCTGGGGCCATCTATGGCTACACCTTC. The chain is built from TRBV2 and TRBJ1-2; D might be TRBD1 (5 bases). The germline V gene has CDR1 SNHLY and CDR2 FYNNEI. This CDR3 spans 13 amino acids. Deletions cut 4 bases from V and 4 bases from J, with 10 bases between.

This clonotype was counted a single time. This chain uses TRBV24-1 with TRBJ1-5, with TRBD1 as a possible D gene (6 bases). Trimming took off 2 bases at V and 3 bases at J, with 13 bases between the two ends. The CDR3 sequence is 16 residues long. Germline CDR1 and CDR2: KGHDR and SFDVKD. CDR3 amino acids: CATSDSWDKYNQPQHF. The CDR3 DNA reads TGTGCCACCAGTGATTCTTGGGACAAGTACAATCAGCCCCAGCATTTT.

CDR3 sequence: CSVGVLAGSTDTQYF. CDR3 DNA: TGCAGCGTTGGCGTACTAGCGGGGAGCACAGATACGCAGTATTTT. The rearrangement uses TRBV29-1 and TRBJ2-3; the match to TRBD2 covers 10 bases. Looked up from germline, CDR1 is SQVTM and CDR2 is ANQGSEA. This CDR3 has 15 amino acids. V dropped 4 bases and J dropped 0; count of bases not matched to a gene: 4.

CDR3 region: CASSIGTGTATNYGYTF. CDR3 bases: TGTGCCAGTAGTATAGGGACAGGGACCGCGACTAACTATGGCTACACCTTC. The chain is built from TRBV19 and TRBJ1-2, with 8 bases fitting TRBD1. This CDR3 region has 17 residues. Germline V CDR1 and CDR2: LNHDA, SQIVND (reference sequence). V shed 1 base, J shed 0 bases, and the junction held 7 bases outside the gene matches.

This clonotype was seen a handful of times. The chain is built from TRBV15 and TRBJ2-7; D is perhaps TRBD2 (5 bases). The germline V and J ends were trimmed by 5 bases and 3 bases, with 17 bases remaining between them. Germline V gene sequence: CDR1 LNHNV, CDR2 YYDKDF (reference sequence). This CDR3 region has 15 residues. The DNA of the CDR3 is TGTGCCACCAGCCCAACCCGGGGTGGTGACTACGAGCAGTACTTC. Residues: CATSPTRGGDYEQYF.

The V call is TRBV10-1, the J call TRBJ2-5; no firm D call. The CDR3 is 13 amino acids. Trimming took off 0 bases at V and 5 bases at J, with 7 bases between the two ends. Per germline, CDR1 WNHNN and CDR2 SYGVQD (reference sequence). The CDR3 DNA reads TGCGCCAGCAGTGAGTCAAGAGAGGAGACCCAGTACTTC. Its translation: CASSESREETQYF.

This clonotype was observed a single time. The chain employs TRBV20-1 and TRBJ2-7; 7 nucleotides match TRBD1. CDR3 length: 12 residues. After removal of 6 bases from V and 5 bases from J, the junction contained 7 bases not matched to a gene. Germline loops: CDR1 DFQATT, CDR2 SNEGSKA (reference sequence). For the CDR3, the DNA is TGCAGTGCCTCCAAAGGGGGCCACGAGCAGTACTTC. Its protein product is CSASKGGHEQYF.

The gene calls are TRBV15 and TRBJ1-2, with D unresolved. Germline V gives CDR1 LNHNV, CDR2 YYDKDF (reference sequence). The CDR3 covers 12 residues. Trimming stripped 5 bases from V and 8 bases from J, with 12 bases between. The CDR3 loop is CATSLQTRGYTF. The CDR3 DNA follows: TGTGCCACCAGCCTGCAAACGAGGGGCTACACCTTC.

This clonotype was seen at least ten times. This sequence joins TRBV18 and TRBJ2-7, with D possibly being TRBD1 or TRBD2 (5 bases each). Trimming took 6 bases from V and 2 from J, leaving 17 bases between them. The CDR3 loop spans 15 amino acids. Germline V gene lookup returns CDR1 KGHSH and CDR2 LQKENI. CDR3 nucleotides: TGTGCCAGCTCGAAACTGGGACGCAGGACCTACGAGCAGTACTTC. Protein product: CASSKLGRRTYEQYF.

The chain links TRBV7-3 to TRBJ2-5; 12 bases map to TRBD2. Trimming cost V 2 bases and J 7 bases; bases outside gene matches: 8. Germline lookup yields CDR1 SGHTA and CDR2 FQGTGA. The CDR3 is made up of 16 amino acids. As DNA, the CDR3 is TGTGCCAGCAGCTTAGGCCCTAGCGGGGGGGCCGGGACCCAGTACTTC. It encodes CASSLGPSGGAGTQYF.

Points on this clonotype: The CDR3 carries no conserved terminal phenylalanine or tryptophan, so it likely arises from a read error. CDR3 nucleotide sequence: TGTGCCAGCATTAAGGACACCCCCTCCTACAATGAGCAGTTCGAG. Its translation is CASIKDTPSYNEQFE. The J gene is TRBJ2-1, the V gene TRBV2, with D maybe TRBD1 (5 bases). Trimming shortened V by 7 bases and J by 0 bases, and 13 bases separated the two germline ends. Germline V gene lookup returns CDR1 SNHLY and CDR2 FYNNEI. This CDR3 contains 15 residues.

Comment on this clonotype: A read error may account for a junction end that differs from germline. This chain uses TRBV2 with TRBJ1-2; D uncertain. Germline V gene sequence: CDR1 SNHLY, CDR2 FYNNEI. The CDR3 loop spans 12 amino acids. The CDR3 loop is CASSEAVYGHTF. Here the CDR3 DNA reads TGTGCCAGCAGCGAAGCGGTTTATGGCCACACCTTC.

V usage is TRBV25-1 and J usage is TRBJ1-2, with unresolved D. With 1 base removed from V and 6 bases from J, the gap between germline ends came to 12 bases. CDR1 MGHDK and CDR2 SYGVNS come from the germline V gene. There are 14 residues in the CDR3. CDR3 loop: CASSEFGRSHGYTF. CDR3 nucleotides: TGTGCCAGCAGTGAATTTGGCAGGTCGCATGGCTACACCTTC.

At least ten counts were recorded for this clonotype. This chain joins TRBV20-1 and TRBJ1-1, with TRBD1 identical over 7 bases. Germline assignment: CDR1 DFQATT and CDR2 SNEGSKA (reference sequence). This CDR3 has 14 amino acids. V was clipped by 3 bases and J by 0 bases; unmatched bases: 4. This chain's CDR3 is CSARVGTVNTEAFF. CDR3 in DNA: TGCAGTGCTAGGGTCGGGACAGTGAACACTGAAGCTTTCTTT.

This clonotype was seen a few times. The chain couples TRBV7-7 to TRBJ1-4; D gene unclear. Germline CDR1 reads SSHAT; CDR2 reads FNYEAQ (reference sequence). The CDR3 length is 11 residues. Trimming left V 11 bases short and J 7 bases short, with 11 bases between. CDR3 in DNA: TGTGCCGTTCCGCGAGGTGAAAAACTGTTTTTT. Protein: CAVPRGEKLFF.

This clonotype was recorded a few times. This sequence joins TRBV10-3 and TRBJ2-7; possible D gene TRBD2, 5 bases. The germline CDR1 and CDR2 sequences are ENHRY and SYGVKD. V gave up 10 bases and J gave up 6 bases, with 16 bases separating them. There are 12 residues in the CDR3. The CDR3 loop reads CASRGDRGEQYF. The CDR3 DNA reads TGTGCCAGCAGAGGAGATCGGGGCGAGCAGTACTTC.

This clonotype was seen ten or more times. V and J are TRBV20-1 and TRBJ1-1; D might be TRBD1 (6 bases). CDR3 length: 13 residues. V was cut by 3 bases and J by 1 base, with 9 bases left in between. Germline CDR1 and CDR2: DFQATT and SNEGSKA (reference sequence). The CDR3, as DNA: TGCAGTGCTAGGCAACAGGGGAACACTGAAGCTTTCTTT. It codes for CSARQQGNTEAFF.

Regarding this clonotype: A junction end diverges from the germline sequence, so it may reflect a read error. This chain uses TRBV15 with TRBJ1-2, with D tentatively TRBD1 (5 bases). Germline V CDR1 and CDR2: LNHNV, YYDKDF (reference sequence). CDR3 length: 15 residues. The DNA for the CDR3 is TGTGCCACCTGCAGCGTTGCAGCAGGGAACTATGGCTACACCTTC. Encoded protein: CATCSVAAGNYGYTF.

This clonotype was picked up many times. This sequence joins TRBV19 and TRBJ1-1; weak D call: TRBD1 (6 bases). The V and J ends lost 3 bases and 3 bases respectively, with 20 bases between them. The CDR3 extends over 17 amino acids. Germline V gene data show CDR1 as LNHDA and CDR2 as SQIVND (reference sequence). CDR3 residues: CASSIGTGRVGDTEAFF. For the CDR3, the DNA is TGTGCCAGTAGTATCGGAACAGGGCGTGTTGGGGACACTGAAGCTTTCTTT.

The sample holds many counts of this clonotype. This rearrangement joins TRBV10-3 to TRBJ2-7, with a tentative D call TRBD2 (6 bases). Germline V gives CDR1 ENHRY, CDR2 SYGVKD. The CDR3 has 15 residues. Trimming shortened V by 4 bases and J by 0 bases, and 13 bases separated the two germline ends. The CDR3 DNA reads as TGTGCCATCAGTGGGGGGGATATAAACTCCTACGAGCAGTACTTC. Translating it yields CAISGGDINSYEQYF.

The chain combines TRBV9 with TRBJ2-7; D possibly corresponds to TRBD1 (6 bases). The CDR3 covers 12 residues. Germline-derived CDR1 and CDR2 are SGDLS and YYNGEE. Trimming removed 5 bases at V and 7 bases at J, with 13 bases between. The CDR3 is CASRGTGSEQYF. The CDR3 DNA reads TGTGCCAGCAGGGGTACAGGGTCGGAGCAGTACTTC.

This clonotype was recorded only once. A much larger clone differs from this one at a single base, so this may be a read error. This CDR3 is CATSDAGGRGTQYF. The CDR3 nucleotides are TGTGCCACCAGTGACGCAGGGGGGCGAGGGACCCAGTACTTC. The rearrangement links TRBV24-1 to TRBJ2-5, with D maybe TRBD1 (7 bases). V dropped 4 bases and J dropped 7 bases, with 15 bases sitting between them. The CDR3 extends over 14 amino acids. The germline V gene encodes CDR1 KGHDR and CDR2 SFDVKD.